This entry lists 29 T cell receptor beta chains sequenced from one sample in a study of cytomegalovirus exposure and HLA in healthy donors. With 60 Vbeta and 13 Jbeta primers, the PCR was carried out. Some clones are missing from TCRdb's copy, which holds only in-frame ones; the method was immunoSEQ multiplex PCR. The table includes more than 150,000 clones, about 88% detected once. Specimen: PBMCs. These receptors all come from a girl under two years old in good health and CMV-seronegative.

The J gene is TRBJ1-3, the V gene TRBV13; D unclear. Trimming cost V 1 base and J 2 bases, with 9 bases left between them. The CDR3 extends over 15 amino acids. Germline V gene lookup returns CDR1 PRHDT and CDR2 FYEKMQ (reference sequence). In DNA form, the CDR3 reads TGTGCCAGCAGCTTAGTTTGGGAGACTGGAAACACCATATATTTT. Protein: CASSLVWETGNTIYF.

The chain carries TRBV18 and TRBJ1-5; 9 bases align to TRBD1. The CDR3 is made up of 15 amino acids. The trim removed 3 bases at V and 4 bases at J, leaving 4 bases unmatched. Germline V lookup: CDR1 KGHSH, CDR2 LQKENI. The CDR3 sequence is CASSPGQGYNQPQHF. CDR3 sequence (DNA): TGTGCCAGCTCACCGGGACAGGGTTATAATCAGCCCCAGCATTTT. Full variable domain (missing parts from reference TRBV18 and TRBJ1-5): NAGVMQNPRHLVRRRGQEARLRCSPMKGHSHVYWYRQLPEEGLKFMVYLQKENIIDESGMPKERFSAEFPKEGPSILRIQQVVRGDSAAYFCASSPGQGYNQPQHFGDGTRLSIL.

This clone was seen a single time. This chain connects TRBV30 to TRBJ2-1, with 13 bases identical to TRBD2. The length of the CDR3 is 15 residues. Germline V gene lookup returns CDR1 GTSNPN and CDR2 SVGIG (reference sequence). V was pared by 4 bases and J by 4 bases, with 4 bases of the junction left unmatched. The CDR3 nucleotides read TGTGCCTGGATGGGACTAGCGGGGAAATACAATGAGCAGTTCTTC. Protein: CAWMGLAGKYNEQFF.

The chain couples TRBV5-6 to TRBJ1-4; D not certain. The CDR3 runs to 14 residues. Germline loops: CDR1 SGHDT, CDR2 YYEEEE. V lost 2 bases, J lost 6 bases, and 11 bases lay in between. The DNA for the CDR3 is TGTGCCAGCAGCTTCGGTCTGAACTATGAAAAACTGTTTTTT. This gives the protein CASSFGLNYEKLFF.

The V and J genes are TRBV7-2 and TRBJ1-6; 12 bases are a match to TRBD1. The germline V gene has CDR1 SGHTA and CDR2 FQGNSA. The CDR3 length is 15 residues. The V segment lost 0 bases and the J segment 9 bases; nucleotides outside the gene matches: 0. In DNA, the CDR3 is TGTGCCAGCAGCTTAGCGGGACAGGGGGCTTCACCCCTCCACTTT. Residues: CASSLAGQGASPLHF.

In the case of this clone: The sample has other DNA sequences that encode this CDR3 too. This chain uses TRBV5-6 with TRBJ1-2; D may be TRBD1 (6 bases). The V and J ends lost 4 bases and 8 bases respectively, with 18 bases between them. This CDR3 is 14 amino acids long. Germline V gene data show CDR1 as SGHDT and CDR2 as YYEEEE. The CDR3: CASSLAGGARGYTF. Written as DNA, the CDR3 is TGTGCCAGCAGCCTGGCCGGGGGGGCGCGGGGCTACACCTTC.

DNA of the CDR3: TGTGCCAGCAGCTACGGGGCGAACACCGGGGAGCTGTTTTTT. Its translation is CASSYGANTGELFF. V is TRBV7-3 and J is TRBJ2-2, with a weak D call TRBD2 (5 bases). The germline V gene has CDR1 SGHTA and CDR2 FQGTGA. Trimming pared 4 bases from V and 0 bases from J, leaving 6 bases between. The CDR3 runs 14 residues.

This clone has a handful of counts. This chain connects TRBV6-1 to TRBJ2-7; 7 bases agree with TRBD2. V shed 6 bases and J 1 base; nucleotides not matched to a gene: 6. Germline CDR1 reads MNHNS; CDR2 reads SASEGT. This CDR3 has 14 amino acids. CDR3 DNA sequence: TGTGCCAGCAGCCCCTTGGGAGGGTCCTACGAGCAGTACTTC. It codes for CASSPLGGSYEQYF.

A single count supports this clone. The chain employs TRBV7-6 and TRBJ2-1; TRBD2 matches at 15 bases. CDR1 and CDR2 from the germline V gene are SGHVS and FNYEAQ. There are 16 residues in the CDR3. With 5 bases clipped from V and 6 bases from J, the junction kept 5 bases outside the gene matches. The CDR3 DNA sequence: TGTGCCAGCAGCCCCCGGACTAGCGGGGGGGCCAATGAGCAGTTCTTC. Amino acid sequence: CASSPRTSGGANEQFF.

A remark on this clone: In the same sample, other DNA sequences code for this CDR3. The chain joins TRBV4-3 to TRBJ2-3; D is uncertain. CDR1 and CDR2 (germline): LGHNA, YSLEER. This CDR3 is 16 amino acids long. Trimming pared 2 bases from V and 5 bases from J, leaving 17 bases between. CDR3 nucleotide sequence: TGCGCCAGCAGCCAAAGTGGGCATAGGTTTCAAGATACGCAGTATTTT. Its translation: CASSQSGHRFQDTQYF.

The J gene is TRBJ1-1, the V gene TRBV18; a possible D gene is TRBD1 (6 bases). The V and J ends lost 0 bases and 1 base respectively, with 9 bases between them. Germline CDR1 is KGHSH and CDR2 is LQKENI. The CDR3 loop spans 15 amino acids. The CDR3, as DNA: TGTGCCAGCTCACCACCCCAGGGGAGGAACACTGAAGCTTTCTTT. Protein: CASSPPQGRNTEAFF. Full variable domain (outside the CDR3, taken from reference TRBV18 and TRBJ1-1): NAGVMQNPRHLVRRRGQEARLRCSPMKGHSHVYWYRQLPEEGLKFMVYLQKENIIDESGMPKERFSAEFPKEGPSILRIQQVVRGDSAAYFCASSPPQGRNTEAFFGQGTRLTVV.

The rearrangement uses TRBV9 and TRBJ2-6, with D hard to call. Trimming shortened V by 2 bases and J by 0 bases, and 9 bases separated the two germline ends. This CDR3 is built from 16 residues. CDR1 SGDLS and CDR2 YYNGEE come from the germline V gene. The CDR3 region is CASSVSVNSGANVLTF. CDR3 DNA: TGTGCCAGCAGCGTGTCAGTGAACTCTGGGGCCAACGTCCTGACTTTC.

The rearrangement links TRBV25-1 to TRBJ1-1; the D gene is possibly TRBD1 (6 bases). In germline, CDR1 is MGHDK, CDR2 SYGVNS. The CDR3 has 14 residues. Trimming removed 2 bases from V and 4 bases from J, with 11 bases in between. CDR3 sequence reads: CASSEDRTGTEAFF. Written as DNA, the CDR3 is TGTGCCAGCAGTGAAGACAGGACGGGCACTGAAGCTTTCTTT. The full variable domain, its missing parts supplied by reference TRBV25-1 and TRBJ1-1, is EADIYQTPRYLVIGTGKKITLECSQTMGHDKMYWYQQDPGMELHLIHYSYGVNSTEKGDLSSESTVSRIRTEHFPLTLESARPSHTSQYLCASSEDRTGTEAFFGQGTRLTVV.

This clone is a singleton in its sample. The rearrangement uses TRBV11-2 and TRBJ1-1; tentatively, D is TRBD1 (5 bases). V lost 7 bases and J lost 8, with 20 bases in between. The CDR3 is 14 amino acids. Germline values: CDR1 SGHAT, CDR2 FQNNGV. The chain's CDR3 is CASNPTYGAGEAFF. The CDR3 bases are TGTGCCAGCAACCCGACGTACGGGGCGGGGGAAGCTTTCTTT.

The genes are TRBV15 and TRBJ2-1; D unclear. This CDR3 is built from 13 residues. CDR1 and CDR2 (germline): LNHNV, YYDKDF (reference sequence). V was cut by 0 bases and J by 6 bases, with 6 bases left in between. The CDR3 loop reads CATSRDLINEQFF. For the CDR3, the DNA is TGTGCCACCAGCAGAGATCTAATCAATGAGCAGTTCTTC. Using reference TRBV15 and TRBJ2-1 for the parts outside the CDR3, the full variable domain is DAMVIQNPRYQVTQFGKPVTLSCSQTLNHNVMYWYQQKSSQAPKLLFHYYDKDFNNEADTPDNFQSRRPNTSFCFLDIRSPGLGDTAMYLCATSRDLINEQFFGPGTRLTVL.

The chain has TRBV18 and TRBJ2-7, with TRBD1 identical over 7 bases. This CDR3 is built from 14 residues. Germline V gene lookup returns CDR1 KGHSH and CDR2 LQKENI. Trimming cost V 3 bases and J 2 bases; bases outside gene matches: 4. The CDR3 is CASSPRDRAYEQYF. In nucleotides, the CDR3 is TGTGCCAGCTCACCCCGGGACAGAGCCTACGAGCAGTACTTC.

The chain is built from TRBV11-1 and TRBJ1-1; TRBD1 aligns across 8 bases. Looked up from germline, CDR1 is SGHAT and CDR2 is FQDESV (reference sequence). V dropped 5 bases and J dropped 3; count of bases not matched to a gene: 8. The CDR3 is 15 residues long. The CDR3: CASSQGWTGHTEAFF. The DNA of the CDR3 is TGTGCCAGCAGCCAAGGGTGGACAGGGCACACTGAAGCTTTCTTT.

The CDR3 DNA sequence: TGTGCCTGGAGTGTACAGACTCTAGGCCGGGGGAATGAGCAGTTCTTC. This gives the protein CAWSVQTLGRGNEQFF. The V call is TRBV30, the J call TRBJ2-1, with a tentative D call TRBD2 (6 bases). The CDR3 covers 16 residues. The V gene lost 0 bases and the J gene lost 7 bases, with 19 bases spanning the gap. The V gene's germline CDR1 is GTSNPN and CDR2 SVGIG (reference sequence).

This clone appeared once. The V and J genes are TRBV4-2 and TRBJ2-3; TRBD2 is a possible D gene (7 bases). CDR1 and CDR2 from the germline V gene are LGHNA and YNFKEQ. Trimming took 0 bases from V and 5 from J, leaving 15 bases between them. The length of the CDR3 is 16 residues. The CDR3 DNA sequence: TGTGCCAGCAGCCAAGATAAACGGGGGGCGGTAGATACGCAGTATTTT. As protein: CASSQDKRGAVDTQYF.

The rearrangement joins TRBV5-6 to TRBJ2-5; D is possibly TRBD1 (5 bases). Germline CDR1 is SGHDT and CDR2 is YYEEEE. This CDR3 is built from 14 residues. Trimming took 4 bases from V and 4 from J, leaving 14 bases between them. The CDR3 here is CASSGLGVTETQYF. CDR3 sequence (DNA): TGTGCCAGCAGCGGCCTAGGGGTAACAGAGACCCAGTACTTC.

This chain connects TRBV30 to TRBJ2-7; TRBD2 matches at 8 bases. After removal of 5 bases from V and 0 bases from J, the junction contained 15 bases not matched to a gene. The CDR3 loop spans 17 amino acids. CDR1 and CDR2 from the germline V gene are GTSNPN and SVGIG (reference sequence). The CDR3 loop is CAWARKVAGIFSYEQYF. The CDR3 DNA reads TGTGCCTGGGCTAGGAAGGTAGCGGGGATTTTCTCCTACGAGCAGTACTTC.

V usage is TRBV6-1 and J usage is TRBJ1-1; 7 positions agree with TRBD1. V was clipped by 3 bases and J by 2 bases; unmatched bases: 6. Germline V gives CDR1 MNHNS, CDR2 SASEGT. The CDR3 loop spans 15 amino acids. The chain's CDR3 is CASSDTPGGNTEAFF. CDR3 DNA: TGTGCCAGCAGTGATACGCCAGGGGGAAACACTGAAGCTTTCTTT.

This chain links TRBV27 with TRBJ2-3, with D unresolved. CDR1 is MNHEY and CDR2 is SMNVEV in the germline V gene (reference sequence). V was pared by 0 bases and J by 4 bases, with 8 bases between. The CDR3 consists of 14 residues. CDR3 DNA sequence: TGTGCCAGCAGTTTATCGAGTCCCGCAGATACGCAGTATTTT. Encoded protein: CASSLSSPADTQYF.

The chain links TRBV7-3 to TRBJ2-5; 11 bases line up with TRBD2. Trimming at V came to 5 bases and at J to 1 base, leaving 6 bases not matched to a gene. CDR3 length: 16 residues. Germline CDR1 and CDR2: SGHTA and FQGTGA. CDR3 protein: CASSIGTSGSQETQYF. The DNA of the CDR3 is TGTGCCAGCAGCATTGGGACTAGCGGTTCCCAAGAGACCCAGTACTTC. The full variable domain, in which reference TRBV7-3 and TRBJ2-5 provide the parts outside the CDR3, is GAGVSQTPSNKVTEKGKYVELRCDPISGHTALYWYRQSLGQGPEFLIYFQGTGAADDSGLPNDRFFAVRPEGSVSTLKIQRTERGDSAVYLCASSIGTSGSQETQYFGPGTRLLVL.

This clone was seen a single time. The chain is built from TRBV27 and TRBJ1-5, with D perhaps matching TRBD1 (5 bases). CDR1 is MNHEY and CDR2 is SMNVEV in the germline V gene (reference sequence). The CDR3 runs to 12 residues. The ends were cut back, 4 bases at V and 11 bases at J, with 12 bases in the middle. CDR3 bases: TGTGCCAGCAGTTCCCAGGGAAAAGCCCAGCATTTT. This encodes CASSSQGKAQHF.

In DNA, the CDR3 is TGTGCCAGCAGCTGGCGTACGGACATCGATGAGCAGTTCTTC. Residues: CASSWRTDIDEQFF. The rearrangement joins TRBV5-4 to TRBJ2-1, with D possibly matching TRBD1 (5 bases). The CDR3 has 14 residues. Germline V gives CDR1 SGHNT, CDR2 YYREEE (reference sequence). Trimming pared 3 bases from V and 8 bases from J, leaving 15 bases between.

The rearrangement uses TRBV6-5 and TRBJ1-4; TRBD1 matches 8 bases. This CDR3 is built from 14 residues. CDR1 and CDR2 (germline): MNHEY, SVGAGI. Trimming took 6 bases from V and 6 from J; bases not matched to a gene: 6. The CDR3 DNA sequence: TGTGCCAGCAGGCAGGGGGCTCGCGATGAAAAACTGTTTTTT. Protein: CASRQGARDEKLFF.

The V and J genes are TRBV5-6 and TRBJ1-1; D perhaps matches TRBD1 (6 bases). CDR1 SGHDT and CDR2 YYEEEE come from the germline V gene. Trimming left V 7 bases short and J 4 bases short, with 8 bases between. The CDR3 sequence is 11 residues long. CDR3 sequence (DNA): TGTGCCAGCGGACAGCCCACTGAAGCTTTCTTT. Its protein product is CASGQPTEAFF.

The CDR3 coding sequence is TGTGCCAGCAGCTCGACAGGGGATTATAGCAATCAGCCCCAGCATTTT. It encodes CASSSTGDYSNQPQHF. V usage is TRBV7-8 and J usage is TRBJ1-5; TRBD1 aligns across 8 bases. The CDR3 covers 16 residues. V shed 4 bases, J shed 0 bases, and the junction held 5 bases outside the gene matches. CDR1 and CDR2 (germline): SGHVS, FQNEAQ.